These T cell receptor beta chains were read from a single sample in a study of CD8 T cells in Susac syndrome. One entry per CDR3 protein, called by TCRdb with MiXCR from the immunoSEQ multiplex PCR reads. The table records some 150,000 distinct CDR3 sequences, more than 85% of them present only once. What was sequenced was CD4+ T cells from PBMCs. These receptors all stem from a human donor with Susac syndrome. Each CDR3 is given with its conserved first and last residue. The D gene is left open where the match is weak. Clone size is given for some rows only: seen once, a few or many times, or a class if the clone is expanded.

v_call	d_call	clone_size	j_call	cdr3_nt	cdr3_aa
TRBV30	-	-	TRBJ1-1	TGTGCCTGGAGCCCCAAGGGAGGACGCACTGAAGCTTTCTTT	CAWSPKGGRTEAFF
TRBV18	-	once	TRBJ2-1	TGTGCCAGCTCACCTACAAACGGGGCGCCTGAGCAGTTCTTC	CASSPTNGAPEQFF
TRBV28	-	-	TRBJ2-7	TGTGCCAGCAGTTCGAAGCCCTACGAGCAGTACTTC	CASSSKPYEQYF
TRBV20-1	-	-	TRBJ2-7	TGCAGTGCCCAACCCCGGGACGAGCAGTACTTC	CSAQPRDEQYF
TRBV28	TRBD2	-	TRBJ2-1	TGTGCCAGCAGACCCGGGGTAGCGGGGTACAATGAGCAGTTCTTC	CASRPGVAGYNEQFF
TRBV7-9	-	-	TRBJ2-6	TGTGCCAGCACTCCTTCTGGGGCCAACGTCCTGACTTTC	CASTPSGANVLTF
TRBV7-9	-	-	TRBJ1-3	TGTGCCAGCAGCCGCGGAGGACAGCTCTCTGGAAACACCATATATTTT	CASSRGGQLSGNTIYF
TRBV28	-	-	TRBJ1-1	TGTGCCAGCACCATGGGGGTGAATGAAGCTTTCTTT	CASTMGVNEAFF
TRBV29-1	-	-	TRBJ2-5	TGCAGCGTTGAAGATTGGGCGAGCGTCGAGACCCAGTACTTC	CSVEDWASVETQYF
TRBV5-4	TRBD1	-	TRBJ2-5	TGTGCCAGCAGCACCAGGAGACAGGGCCAAGAGACCCAGTACTTC	CASSTRRQGQETQYF
TRBV11-2	TRBD2	-	TRBJ2-5	TGTGCCAGCAGCTTAGATATGGCGGGAGGGGAGACCCAGTACTTC	CASSLDMAGGETQYF
TRBV3-1	TRBD1	-	TRBJ1-1	TGTGCCAGCAGCACCAATACAGGGGCGAACACTGAAGCTTTCTTT	CASSTNTGANTEAFF
TRBV24-1	-	-	TRBJ2-6	TGTGCCACCAGTGATCCCGCGGCCGGGGCCAACGTCCTGACTTTC	CATSDPAAGANVLTF
TRBV7-2	-	-	TRBJ2-7	TGTGCCAGCAGCTCTATCCCCTACGAGCAGTACTTC	CASSSIPYEQYF
TRBV29-1	-	once	TRBJ2-5	TGCAGCGGAGCCCGGGGGGCAGGGGAGACCCAGTACTTC	CSGARGAGETQYF
TRBV7-2	-	-	TRBJ2-5	TGTGCCAGCAGCCACGGTGGGGGGAAAGAGACCCAGTACTTC	CASSHGGGKETQYF
TRBV3-1	TRBD1	once	TRBJ1-1	TGTGCCAGCAGCACGGGACAGCGCCTTAAGAACACTGAAGCTTTCTTT	CASSTGQRLKNTEAFF
TRBV15	-	-	TRBJ1-2	TGTGCCACCAGCAGAGACGATAAAGGGATCATTGGCTACACCTTC	CATSRDDKGIIGYTF
TRBV7-3	-	-	TRBJ2-1	TGTGCCAGCAGCCGCGGGGAGGACGGTCTCAAATTCTTC	CASSRGEDGLKFF
TRBV9	TRBD2	-	TRBJ2-1	TGTGCCAGCAGCGCGACTAGCGGGTCCTACAATGAGCAGTTCTTC	CASSATSGSYNEQFF
TRBV20-1	-	-	TRBJ1-4	TGCAGTGCTAGAGATCGGGTTAAACTGTTTTTT	CSARDRVKLFF
TRBV30	TRBD1	once	TRBJ1-1	TGTGCCTGGACCACAGGGGACACTGAAGCTTTCTTT	CAWTTGDTEAFF
TRBV7-9	-	-	TRBJ2-5	TGTGCCAGCAGGCTGGCAGGGCCAGAAGAGACCCAGTACTTC	CASRLAGPEETQYF
TRBV2	-	-	TRBJ2-7	TGTGCCAGCAGATTAGAGGACGGACCCTACGAGCAGTACTTC	CASRLEDGPYEQYF
TRBV29-1	-	-	TRBJ1-1	TGCAGCGTTGGGGGGGGGTTCTCGGCGAACACTGAAGCTTTCTTT	CSVGGGFSANTEAFF
TRBV20-1	-	-	TRBJ2-7	TGCAGTGCCCCAGTGCCCTGGGCGGGGCGGGAGCAGTACTTC	CSAPVPWAGREQYF
TRBV7-2	TRBD2	-	TRBJ2-7	TGTGCCAGCAGCACCCTAGCGGGAGGTTTCTACGAGCAGTACTTC	CASSTLAGGFYEQYF
TRBV20-1	TRBD1	-	TRBJ1-4	TGCAGTGCTCAACAGGGGGCAGAAGAAAAACTGTTTTTT	CSAQQGAEEKLFF
TRBV20-1	TRBD2	-	TRBJ2-1	TGCAGTGCTACAGGACTAGCGGGACCGGTCGATGAGCAGTTCTTC	CSATGLAGPVDEQFF
TRBV7-2	-	-	TRBJ2-5	TGTGCCAGCAGCTCCCTTGGGGGGACCCAGTACTTC	CASSSLGGTQYF
TRBV2	TRBD1	once	TRBJ2-2	TGTGCCAGCAGCGACAGGGCGACCGGGGAGCTGTTTTTT	CASSDRATGELFF
TRBV9	TRBD2	-	TRBJ2-5	TGTGCCAGCAGCGCAACGGGACTAGCGGGGGAGACCCAGTACTTC	CASSATGLAGETQYF
TRBV20-1	-	-	TRBJ1-1	TGCAGTGCTAGAGTACGACAGACTGAAGCTTTCTTT	CSARVRQTEAFF
TRBV6-1	TRBD2	-	TRBJ2-3	TGTGCCAGCAGTGGGCAAGCGGGGACCACAGATACGCAGTATTTT	CASSGQAGTTDTQYF
TRBV9	TRBD1	-	TRBJ1-5	TGTGCCAGCAGCGCCGGACAGGGGGTCTCTCAGCCCCAGCATTTT	CASSAGQGVSQPQHF
TRBV20-1	TRBD1	-	TRBJ2-1	TGCAGTGCTGCACAGGGGGCCCCTTACAATGAGCAGTTCTTC	CSAAQGAPYNEQFF
TRBV27	-	-	TRBJ1-5	TGTGCCAGCAGTTCCTCGACAGGCCCCAATCAGCCCCAGCATTTT	CASSSSTGPNQPQHF
TRBV11-3	-	-	TRBJ2-3	TGTGCCAGCAGCTTAGACGGGAAGGTCATGTCGGATACGCAGTATTTT	CASSLDGKVMSDTQYF
TRBV4-3	TRBD1	-	TRBJ1-1	TGCGCCAGCAGCCAAGGTCTCAGACAGGGTAAAGTACGGAGTGAAGCTTTCTTT	CASSQGLRQGKVRSEAFF
TRBV7-9	-	-	TRBJ2-7	TGTGCCAGCAGCTTATACAGTGATCCCGGTACTAGCCCGACCTACGAGCAGTACTTC	CASSLYSDPGTSPTYEQYF
TRBV11-2	-	-	TRBJ1-2	TGTGCCAGCAGCTTGCCGCCTGGGGGCTCCCTCGGTTCCTATGGCTACACCTTC	CASSLPPGGSLGSYGYTF
TRBV29-1	-	-	TRBJ2-7	TGCAGCGTCACCCGGGGGGCGCACGAGCAGTACTTC	CSVTRGAHEQYF
TRBV7-9	TRBD1	-	TRBJ1-4	TGTGCCAGCAGCACTCGACAGGGGAATGAAAAACTGTTTTTT	CASSTRQGNEKLFF
TRBV20-1	-	-	TRBJ2-7	TGCAGTGCCAGCCGGGGCCCCTACGAGCAGTACTTC	CSASRGPYEQYF
TRBV20-1	-	once	TRBJ2-1	TGCAGTGTTTCGCTACCGAATGAGCAGTTCTTC	CSVSLPNEQFF
TRBV6-5	-	-	TRBJ1-4	TGTGCCAGCAGTCCCCTTGGGGGTTTCGGCGAAAAACTGTTTTTT	CASSPLGGFGEKLFF
TRBV15	-	-	TRBJ1-2	TGTGCCACCAGCAGAGACCACAATACGGGAGGCTACACCTTC	CATSRDHNTGGYTF
TRBV30	-	-	TRBJ1-4	TGTGCCTGGAGTGTCGACAGGATGGGGAAACTGTTTTTT	CAWSVDRMGKLFF
TRBV2	-	-	TRBJ2-2	TGTGCCAGTAACAGGGTGGCGAACACCGGGGAGCTGTTTTTT	CASNRVANTGELFF
TRBV5-4	-	few	TRBJ2-3	TGTGCCAGCAGCTTGGCCGGACGGGATACGCAGTATTTT	CASSLAGRDTQYF
TRBV4-3	TRBD1	-	TRBJ1-4	TGCGCCAGCAGCCAGGAGGGACAGGGTAATGAAAAACTGTTTTTT	CASSQEGQGNEKLFF
TRBV9	TRBD2	-	TRBJ2-1	TGTGCCAGCAGCGTTAGCGGGAGAGACAATGAGCAGTTCTTC	CASSVSGRDNEQFF
TRBV30	TRBD1	-	TRBJ2-1	TGTGCCTGGGGGACAGGGGGGAATGAGCAGTTCTTC	CAWGTGGNEQFF
TRBV12-3/TRBV12-4	TRBD1	once	TRBJ1-2	TGTGCCAGCAGTTCCTCGACAGGGCGCTACACCTTC	CASSSSTGRYTF
TRBV29-1	-	-	TRBJ1-5	TGCAGCGTTGCCCAAAATAGCAATCAGCCCCAGCATTTT	CSVAQNSNQPQHF